One and the same sample provided the 29 T cell receptor beta chains below, sequenced in a study of OX40 agonist ivuxolimab in advanced cancers. The assay was immunoSEQ multiplex PCR, and TCRdb's table has in-frame clones only and misses some. The table has just under 65,000 clones, approximately 85% seen once. Specimen: CD4+ or CD8+ T cells sorted from blood, collected in a trial of the OX40 agonist ivuxolimab. Receptors were obtained from an adult with an advanced solid tumor such as melanoma, head and neck, liver or kidney cancer.

CDR3 DNA sequence: TGCGCCAGCAGCCAAGGATTCCAGGAAAAAGGGGGTGTCAAAGGCTACACCTTC. Protein: CASSQGFQEKGGVKGYTF. The V and J genes are TRBV4-1 and TRBJ1-2, with D possibly TRBD1 on 6 matching bases. In germline, CDR1 is MGHRA, CDR2 YSYEKL. This CDR3 is built from 18 residues. The V end was cut by 1 base, the J end by 8 bases, with 26 bases between.

The rearrangement uses TRBV7-3 and TRBJ2-1; 8 bases fit TRBD1. V gave up 5 bases and J gave up 6 bases; unmatched junction bases: 9. This CDR3 has 15 amino acids. Germline CDR1 and CDR2: SGHTA and FQGTGA. The DNA for the CDR3 is TGTGCCAGCAGCCGGGGGACAGGCCCTGGCAATGAGCAGTTCTTC. This translates into CASSRGTGPGNEQFF.

The CDR3 DNA reads TGTGCCAGCAGCTTAAGGGTAGACAGGTCTAACTATGGCTACACCTTC. This encodes CASSLRVDRSNYGYTF. J is TRBJ1-2 and V is TRBV7-2, with TRBD1 as a possible D gene (6 bases). Trimming pared 2 bases from V and 0 bases from J, leaving 13 bases between. This CDR3 contains 16 residues. Germline loops: CDR1 SGHTA, CDR2 FQGNSA.

In regard to this clone: The same CDR3 can be traced to other DNA sequences in this sample. This chain links TRBV16 with TRBJ2-7; D gene unclear. V shed 2 bases and J shed 0 bases, with 11 bases lying between them. The CDR3 is 15 amino acids. The germline CDR1 and CDR2 sequences are KGHSY and FQNENV. The CDR3 DNA sequence: TGTGCCAGCAGCCAAGGGGTATTGAGCTCCTACGAGCAGTACTTC. Translation gives CASSQGVLSSYEQYF.

The table lists this clone with a few counts. The CDR3 loop reads CASSVQGVINSPLHF. For the CDR3, the DNA is TGTGCCAGCAGCGTACAGGGGGTTATCAATTCACCCCTCCACTTT. The chain links TRBV5-4 to TRBJ1-6; the match to TRBD1 covers 8 bases. V lost 4 bases, J lost 7 bases, and 7 bases stayed unmatched. Germline CDR1 is SGHNT and CDR2 is YYREEE (reference sequence). The CDR3 runs 15 residues.

The chain couples TRBV6-6 to TRBJ1-6, with D maybe TRBD1 (5 bases). V dropped 7 bases and J dropped 8 bases, with 12 bases sitting between them. Germline V lookup: CDR1 MNHNY, CDR2 SVGAGI (reference sequence). CDR3 length: 13 amino acids. The CDR3 sequence is CASNWGKDSPLHF. The CDR3 bases are TGTGCCAGCAATTGGGGGAAAGATTCACCCCTCCACTTT.

This chain links TRBV30 with TRBJ1-1; perhaps TRBD1 as D (6 bases). CDR1 is GTSNPN, CDR2 SVGIG, per germline (reference sequence). Trimming pared 4 bases from V and 11 bases from J, leaving 26 bases between. The CDR3 runs 15 residues. The CDR3 loop is CAWTTFRGRAPIAFF. As DNA, the CDR3 is TGTGCCTGGACCACCTTCCGGGGGCGAGCTCCGATCGCTTTCTTT.

This chain connects TRBV6-5 to TRBJ1-6; D is uncertain. Germline CDR1 is MNHEY and CDR2 is SVGAGI. The CDR3 runs 12 residues. Trimming took 6 bases from V and 7 from J, leaving 7 bases between them. CDR3 amino acids: CASSGGNSPLHF. In nucleotides, the CDR3 is TGTGCCAGCAGCGGAGGGAATTCACCCCTCCACTTT.

The CDR3, as DNA: TGTGCCAGCAGCCCCCGCCTAGGGAGGGGTAACTATGGCTACACCTTC. The encoded protein is CASSPRLGRGNYGYTF. The gene calls are TRBV11-2 and TRBJ1-2, with D possibly matching TRBD1 (5 bases). V was trimmed by 5 bases and J by 1 base, leaving 17 bases between them. This CDR3 region has 16 residues. The germline V gene has CDR1 SGHAT and CDR2 FQNNGV. The full variable domain, with the rest looked up from reference TRBV11-2 and TRBJ1-2, is EAGVAQSPRYKIIEKRQSVAFWCNPISGHATLYWYQQILGQGPKLLIQFQNNGVVDDSQLPKDRFSAERLKGVDSTLKIQPAKLEDSAVYLCASSPRLGRGNYGYTFGSGTRLTVV.

This clone has a single count. This rearrangement joins TRBV11-2 to TRBJ2-5; TRBD2 is a possible D gene (6 bases). The germline V gene has CDR1 SGHAT and CDR2 FQNNGV. The V end lost 5 bases, the J end lost 7 bases, and 8 bases lay between the germline ends. The CDR3 totals 11 residues. CDR3 residues: CASSAGPTQYF. Here the CDR3 DNA reads TGTGCCAGCAGCGCGGGACCGACCCAGTACTTC.

This clone was detected a few times. The gene calls are TRBV9 and TRBJ1-1, with D uncertain. Germline V lookup: CDR1 SGDLS, CDR2 YYNGEE. This CDR3 region has 13 residues. V lost 4 bases, J lost 2 bases, and 9 bases lay in between. DNA for the CDR3: TGTGCCAGCAGCCCTCAGGCCAACACTGAAGCTTTCTTT. Translating it yields CASSPQANTEAFF.

This chain links TRBV28 with TRBJ1-2; 7 bases map to TRBD1. The CDR3 has 16 amino acids. CDR1 and CDR2 (germline): MDHEN, SYDVKM. V shed 3 bases, J shed 0 bases, and the junction held 7 bases outside the gene matches. The CDR3 DNA is TGTGCCAGCAGTTTCTCGACAGGGAGAGCTAACTATGGCTACACCTTC. This sequence encodes CASSFSTGRANYGYTF.

J is TRBJ1-6 and V is TRBV19; D gene unclear. The CDR3 contains 14 residues. CDR1 LNHDA and CDR2 SQIVND come from the germline V gene (reference sequence). V gave up 3 bases and J gave up 6 bases, with 9 bases separating them. The chain's CDR3 is CASSIGLSNSPLHF. The CDR3 coding sequence is TGTGCCAGTAGTATTGGACTCTCTAATTCACCCCTCCACTTT.

The chain couples TRBV5-1 to TRBJ1-1, with 7 bases that match TRBD1. The germline V gene has CDR1 SGHRS and CDR2 YFSETQ. The CDR3 runs to 13 residues. V was pared by 3 bases and J by 6 bases, with 5 bases of the junction left unmatched. This chain's CDR3 is CASSSGDSSEAFF. The DNA of the CDR3 is TGCGCCAGCAGCTCAGGGGACAGCTCTGAAGCTTTCTTT.

The chain combines TRBV6-6 with TRBJ1-1; 7 bases are a match to TRBD1. V was clipped by 7 bases and J by 6 bases; unmatched bases: 11. CDR3 length: 14 amino acids. The V gene's germline CDR1 is MNHNY and CDR2 SVGAGI (reference sequence). The CDR3 loop is CASKGAGGRPEAFF. The CDR3 region has the DNA TGTGCCAGCAAGGGGGCAGGGGGAAGGCCTGAAGCTTTCTTT.

The chain links TRBV18 to TRBJ2-3; TRBD2 aligns across 8 bases. Germline CDR1 and CDR2: KGHSH and LQKENI. The CDR3 runs to 15 residues. V was pared by 6 bases and J by 0 bases, with 5 bases of the junction left unmatched. The CDR3 DNA sequence: TGTGCCAGCTCTATAGCGGGGCCTAGCACAGATACGCAGTATTTT. It yields the protein CASSIAGPSTDTQYF.

This clone occurred a few times. J is TRBJ2-2 and V is TRBV29-1; TRBD2 matches 12 bases. The CDR3 loop spans 19 amino acids. V lost 4 bases to trimming and J lost 3 bases; unmatched junction nucleotides: 15. Germline values: CDR1 SQVTM, CDR2 ANQGSEA. The CDR3 DNA follows: TGCAGCGTTGGATTCGCCCTAGCGGGAGGGAAAGGGCACACCGGGGAGCTGTTTTTT. It specifies CSVGFALAGGKGHTGELFF.

V usage is TRBV5-1 and J usage is TRBJ2-5, with 7 bases matching TRBD1. V shed 5 bases and J 5 bases; nucleotides not matched to a gene: 6. The CDR3 sequence is 13 residues long. Germline CDR1 is SGHRS and CDR2 is YFSETQ. The CDR3 here is CASRRTGAETQYF. The CDR3 DNA is TGCGCCAGCAGACGGACAGGTGCGGAGACCCAGTACTTC.

On this clone: Additional DNA sequences in this sample encode the identical CDR3. This rearrangement joins TRBV7-9 to TRBJ2-7; D tentatively reads TRBD1 or TRBD2 (5 bases each). The length of the CDR3 is 12 residues. Between the trimmed V and J ends, which lost 3 bases and 4 bases, there was a span of 7 bases. Germline assignment: CDR1 SEHNR and CDR2 FQNEAQ (reference sequence). CDR3 region: CASSLGVYEQYF. The DNA of the CDR3 is TGTGCCAGCAGCTTGGGGGTATACGAGCAGTACTTC.

The chain combines TRBV28 with TRBJ2-7; D uncertain. V was shortened by 4 bases and J by 9 bases, with 13 bases between the two germline ends. The germline V gene has CDR1 MDHEN and CDR2 SYDVKM. CDR3 size: 12 residues. CDR3 sequence: CASSSAAQRQYF. CDR3 DNA sequence: TGTGCCAGCAGTTCCGCTGCCCAGAGGCAGTACTTC.

This sequence joins TRBV7-8 and TRBJ2-7, with D tentatively TRBD1 (6 bases). Trimming stripped 4 bases from V and 2 bases from J, with 18 bases between. From germline, CDR1 is SGHVS and CDR2 FQNEAQ. The CDR3 extends over 16 amino acids. In DNA form, the CDR3 reads TGTGCCAGCAGCTCCCCAACAGGGATAACAACCTACGAGCAGTACTTC. It translates to CASSSPTGITTYEQYF.

The J gene is TRBJ2-7, the V gene TRBV5-1; weak D call: TRBD2 (5 bases). CDR1 and CDR2 (germline): SGHRS, YFSETQ. V lost 7 bases and J lost 3, with 14 bases in between. CDR3 size: 13 residues. The CDR3 nucleotides read TGCGCCAGCTCCGGGGAAGGGCACTACGAGCAGTACTTC. Protein product: CASSGEGHYEQYF. The variable domain in full, completed from reference TRBV5-1 and TRBJ2-7, reads KAGVTQTPRYLIKTRGQQVTLSCSPISGHRSVSWYQQTPGQGLQFLFEYFSETQRNKGNFPGRFSGRQFSNSRSEMNVSTLELGDSALYLCASSGEGHYEQYFGPGTRLTVT.

The rearrangement joins TRBV6-5 to TRBJ2-7; no clear D. Germline-derived CDR1 and CDR2 are MNHEY and SVGAGI. Between the trimmed V and J ends, which lost 7 bases and 2 bases, there was a span of 15 bases. CDR3 length: 14 residues. The CDR3 DNA is TGTGCCAGCAACTATCCCGATAGAGCCTACGAGCAGTACTTC. Translation gives CASNYPDRAYEQYF.

This chain uses TRBV5-1 with TRBJ2-7; D gene uncertain. Germline CDR1 is SGHRS and CDR2 is YFSETQ. The CDR3 contains 15 residues. V was trimmed by 0 bases and J by 1 base, leaving 11 bases between them. The CDR3 spells CASSLALRSSYEQYF. CDR3 bases: TGCGCCAGCAGCTTGGCTCTCCGCAGTTCCTACGAGCAGTACTTC.

This clone was seen only a few times. V and J are TRBV2 and TRBJ2-7, with D unresolved. The CDR3 loop spans 11 amino acids. Per the germline V gene, CDR1 is SNHLY and CDR2 is FYNNEI. The V and J ends lost 8 bases and 3 bases respectively, with 8 bases between them. CDR3 region: CASADLYEQYF. The CDR3 coding sequence is TGTGCCAGCGCAGACCTCTACGAGCAGTACTTC.

The rearrangement uses TRBV25-1 and TRBJ2-1; D is perhaps TRBD1 (5 bases). Germline V CDR1 and CDR2: MGHDK, SYGVNS. The CDR3 is made up of 13 amino acids. V was shortened by 8 bases and J by 4 bases, with 12 bases between the two germline ends. CDR3 residues: CASEPPGYNEQFF. The CDR3 DNA is TGTGCCAGCGAACCCCCAGGGTACAATGAGCAGTTCTTC.

The rearrangement links TRBV5-1 to TRBJ2-2; TRBD1 matches at 8 bases. Losses at the gene ends were 1 base for V and 4 bases for J; bases not matched to a gene: 3. CDR1 is SGHRS and CDR2 is YFSETQ in the germline V gene. This CDR3 has 15 residues. CDR3: CASSLSTGGTGELFF. Written as DNA, the CDR3 is TGCGCCAGCAGCTTGTCCACAGGGGGCACCGGGGAGCTGTTTTTT.

The chain has TRBV21-1 and TRBJ1-3; the table's TRBD1 call for D was not verified on the DNA. TRBV21-1 is listed as a pseudogene. The CDR3 covers 19 residues. The CDR3 is CASTQGAGVKTYSGNTIYF. The CDR3 nucleotides read TGTGCCAGCACCCAGGGGGCCGGGGTGAAGACTTACTCTGGAAACACCATATATTTT.

The gene calls are TRBV10-3 and TRBJ2-7; 9 nucleotides line up with TRBD1. This CDR3 is 16 amino acids long. Per germline, CDR1 ENHRY and CDR2 SYGVKD. The ends lost 4 bases at V and 2 bases at J; junction bases unmatched: 9. The CDR3 region is CAISGPGQGKTYEQYF. The CDR3 DNA reads TGTGCCATCAGTGGGCCCGGACAGGGGAAAACCTACGAGCAGTACTTC.